The clone carrying this TCR beta chain was seen only once. What it binds is not known. The data stem from a study of PD-1 blockade in classical Hodgkin lymphoma. Overall study results and limits: Complete responders entered with baseline diversity on par with newly diagnosed patients, the results showed.

The germline V and J ends were trimmed by 0 bases and 1 base, with 21 bases remaining between them. Germline V gene sequence: CDR1 SQVTM, CDR2 ANQGSEA. The CDR3 contains 19 residues. The time point is: cycle 4 day 1 (C4D1), after 5 to 7 weeks of nivolumab. Relapse was seen in all patients after autologous stem cell transplantation, and brentuximab vedotin exposure was variable. Starting with thawed PBMCs, CD4+ T cells were purified by magnetic negative selection. Generated by immunoSEQ multiplex PCR, the TCRdb table keeps only in-frame clones and is missing some. The sample lists approximately 5,300 clones, about four fifths occurring once.

This receptor was identified in a human donor with classical Hodgkin lymphoma. This chain links TRBV29-1 with TRBJ2-2; D is unclear. Sequenced here: CD4+ T cells from blood, sampled before the fourth cycle of nivolumab. The CDR3 nucleotides read TGCAGCGTTGAAGATCTTAAGGAGTATCCTCGGCTGAACACCGGGGAGCTGTTTTTT. It translates to CSVEDLKEYPRLNTGELFF.